This T cell receptor (beta chain) appears in the sequencing data of a study of blood T cells in healthy people across ages. Broader study findings: Lack of knowledge of donor CMV status possibly confounded expanded clonotype changes. Per-million-T-cell TCR beta diversity fell roughly linearly with age.

Turning to this clonotype: Its target is unknown.

Deletions cut 5 bases from V and 2 bases from J, with 13 bases between. The CDR3 has 15 residues. The use of a sample-barcoded 5' primer and a J-beta primer mix characterized a second PCR of about 7 to 12 cycles. All cDNA molecules were each tagged by a template-switch adaptor with 12 random nucleotides. One entry per CDR3 protein results from TCRdb running MiXCR on the 5' RACE reads. The sample shows about 1.8 million distinct CDR3 sequences, roughly 50% of them seen only once. Each sample gave at least 6 million isolated PBMCs. The chain couples TRBV12-3 or TRBV12-4 to TRBJ2-1; weak D call: TRBD1 (6 bases). This receptor was obtained from a woman in her 40s in good health. Sequenced: blood. The CDR3 region has the DNA TGTGCCAGCAGTAAACGGGACAAGACCTACAATGAGCAGTTCTTC. As protein: CASSKRDKTYNEQFF.